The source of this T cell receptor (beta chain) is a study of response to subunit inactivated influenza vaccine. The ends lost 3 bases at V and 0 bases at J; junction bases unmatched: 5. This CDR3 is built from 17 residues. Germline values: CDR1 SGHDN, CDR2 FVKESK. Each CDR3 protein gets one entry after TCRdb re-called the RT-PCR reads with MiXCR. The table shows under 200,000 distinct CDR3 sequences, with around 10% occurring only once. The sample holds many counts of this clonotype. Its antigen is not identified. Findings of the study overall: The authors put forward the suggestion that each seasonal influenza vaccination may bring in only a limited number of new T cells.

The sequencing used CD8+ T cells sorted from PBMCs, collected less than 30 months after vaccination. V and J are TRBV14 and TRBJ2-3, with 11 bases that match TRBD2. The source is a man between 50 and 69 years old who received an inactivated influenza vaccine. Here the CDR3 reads CASSHLLAGDSTDTQYF. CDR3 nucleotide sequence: TGTGCCAGCAGCCATCTACTAGCGGGAGATAGCACAGATACGCAGTATTTT.